The sequence of this T cell receptor beta chain was determined in a study of regulatory T cells in long-lasting Graves disease (dated by TCRdb to about 2021). About the study as a whole: Patients with newly diagnosed Graves' disease had been on antithyroid drugs for under 3 months. TCR sequencing covered around 13 persistent and some 20 newly diagnosed Graves' disease patients, some 33 samples in total. Peripheral blood TCR sequencing and RNA sequencing compared persistent Graves' disease patients with newly diagnosed Graves' disease patients. The study was registered as a clinical trial and conducted in China. Summary of the overall study and its limitations: Sequencing and analysis were limited to the TCR beta chain. As a limitation, the authors acknowledged that the small sample size may reduce accuracy. Only peripheral blood was studied, because thyroid tissue, the primary lesion, was inaccessible. Compared with newly diagnosed patients, persistent Graves' disease patients had lower TCR Shannon entropy and fewer highly expanded clones, which suggests clonal expansion. Persistent disease showed preferential use of TRBV28, TRBJ1-2 and TRBJ2-5, whereas newly diagnosed disease favored TRBV20-1 and TRBJ2-1. Persistent patients shared more public clonotypes among themselves (around 2,800) than newly diagnosed patients did (about 970).

The sample's time point label, decoded: newly diagnosed GD, antithyroid drugs for less than 3 months. For both TCR sequencing and RNA sequencing, RNA was extracted from PBMCs using TRIzol. The diagnosis of Graves' disease was made according to American Thyroid Association guidelines. The patients came from an endocrinology department in Xi'an, China. From each patient, roughly 9 milliliters of peripheral blood was collected into an EDTA anticoagulant tube. PBMCs were isolated by Ficoll Paque Plus density gradient separation without further T cell sorting. RNA quality was checked with an Agilent 2100 Bioanalyzer and agarose gel, and concentration with a NanoDrop 2000. Library prep was done by multiplex PCR. The run used an Illumina HiSeq 4000. TCR beta libraries were built with iRepertoire HTBI primers and Arm-PCR amplification of CDR3 regions. Before sequencing, the PCR products underwent gel purification. On the authors' methods: A total of roughly 58 TRBV and some 15 TRBJ segments were identified across samples and were used for gene usage analysis of CDR3 amino acid clonotypes. Filtered high-quality paired reads were merged into contigs using COPE and FqMerger. BLAST was used to align contigs to IMGT TRBV, TRBD and TRBJ reference genes, with CDR3 defined following IMGT. Any clonotype with a frequency above 0.1% was classified as a highly expanded clone. Shannon entropy served as the measure of repertoire diversity, while the Gini coefficient captured V-J evenness. A clonotype was considered public if more than one individual shared it. TCRdb took the public reads, trimmed them with fastp at Q25, ran MiXCR for clone calling and kept in-frame beta chains. Rows are unified per CDR3 protein, each entry keeping the most common DNA and genes. V and J calls and clone size were set by TCRdb, not the authors. Here the sample has about 430,000 distinct CDR3 sequences; roughly 15% occur a single time. The ten largest clones capture approximately 7.8% of the sample.

This clonotype was seen at least ten times. Its antigen remains undetermined. The record has no base qualities; no much larger clone is one base away. Reading from cysteine to phenylalanine, the CDR3 counts 16 amino acids. CDR3 DNA only is kept here, 48 bases in frame from base 1. Taken from the germline V gene, the CDR1 and CDR2 loops are SGHAT and FQNNGV. Germline trimming amounts to 4 bases on V and 4 bases on J, with 7 as the count of junction bases outside the gene matches. Separately, the same data were catalogued under a study of T cells in Graves' hyperthyroidism and ophthalmopathy. As that second paper reports: Stable Graves' hyperthyroidism was defined as no progression to ophthalmopathy during 18 months of follow-up. Hyperthyroidism patients were aged 18 to 65 years and newly diagnosed, with disease duration of less than 2 months. Exclusion was applied to patients with uncontrolled infections, other autoimmune diseases, pregnancy or lactation. Diagnoses relied on clinical symptoms, serum thyroxine and TRAb, thyroid ultrasound and orbital computed tomography. The TCR CDR3 was subjected to a first round of RT-PCR using the HTBI primer set and the Qiagen OneStep RT-PCR kit. Most expanded thyroid clonotypes (frequency above 0.001) were also detected in blood, suggesting blood repertoires may reflect thyroid immune responses. In cross-validation, a model built on a 13 V-J signature told ophthalmopathy apart from stable hyperthyroidism with under 90% sensitivity and 81% to 82% specificity, and in testing the same model reached 80%/75%. In validation, the model predicted progression to ophthalmopathy a median of roughly 6.2 months before onset, with around 70% sensitivity and 72.22% specificity. TCR V-J signatures able to tell the groups apart were searched for in a discovery cohort of 90 to 100 patients, of whom roughly 42 had Graves' ophthalmopathy and 57 had stable Graves' hyperthyroidism. Whether ophthalmopathy could be predicted prospectively was tested in an independent validation cohort made up of approximately 19 hyperthyroidism patients plus 17 patients who later progressed to ophthalmopathy. The 80 to 100 discovery patients were randomly divided into training and test sets at a 7:3 ratio. In addition, the study compared T-cell repertoires in thyroid tissue and in blood from roughly 6 Graves' hyperthyroidism patients. Following sampling, methimazole starting at 30 mg daily was given to hyperthyroidism patients, and high-dose intravenous methylprednisolone was given to ophthalmopathy patients. The libraries were constructed in a second round of multiplex PCR and then size-selected and purified. Paired-end sequencing of the libraries was performed with 100 bp reads on an Illumina HiSeq2000. SOAPnuke was used to process the raw data, with reads discarded if the reads contained adapters or uncalled bases, had a mean Phred below 15, or lacked an exact constant-primer or identifier match. COPE v1.2.5 was used to merge high-quality paired reads, and clonotypes were defined as unique nucleotide sequences. MiTCR v1.1 was used to align clonotypes to the IMGT TRBV, TRBD and TRBJ reference segments. The analysis included only V-J combinations with a frequency above 0.0001, which together covered more than 98% of the repertoires. The TCS score was defined as the ratio of F50 (clonal expansion) to E x V (chaos), calculated using BLOSUM62-based TCRdist between CDR3 peptides within each V-J. Welch's t-statistics and random forest reduced several hundred V-J features to about 13, which were used in a naive Bayes classifier (R e1071). Sample size was not statistically predetermined, and investigators were not blinded to group allocation. According to the paper, TCR Vbeta CDR3 sequencing was carried out on about 140 peripheral blood samples, which came from approximately 43 ophthalmopathy, under 85 hyperthyroidism and approximately 17 progressor patients.

Sequences were derived from peripheral blood mononuclear cells (PBMCs), sampled at new diagnosis, from a patient treated with antithyroid drugs. This sequence was found in a woman between 35 and 50 years old with Graves disease. Donor details come from another sample of the same person, matched by shared clones. The V and J segments used are TRBV11-2 and TRBJ2-3; a stretch of 11 junction bases matches TRBD2. The DNA sequence follows: TGTGCCAGCAGCTCCCTTCCTAGCGGGAGGTCAGATACGCAGTATTTT. This is translated as CASSSLPSGRSDTQYF.